This T cell receptor beta chain came from a study of CD4 T cells in relation to SARS-CoV-2 and coronaviruses. Study at large: PBMCs were cultured with antigen for about eleven days before TCR beta sequencing. Study observations and caveats: Crossreactivity was assessed only for spike protein, not other viral proteins. SARS-CoV-2-driven expansion was significantly weaker in crossreactive than monoreactive clones.

The unexposed donors gave CD4+ T cells in about 2011-2018, prior to COVID-19. CD4+ T cells were isolated from the cells after more than nine days of culture. Testing used SARS-CoV-2 S/N and four cold-coronavirus spikes on unexposed-donor CD4+ T cells, cells permitting. Data came from immunoSEQ multiplex PCR; TCRdb stores just in-frame clones and leaves some out. The table includes roughly 30,000 clones, around three quarters detected once. The V end was cut by 3 bases, the J end by 3 bases, with 9 bases between. Germline CDR1 reads SNHLY; CDR2 reads FYNNEI. This CDR3 has 13 amino acids. About this clone itself: Its antigen is not known.

The chain links TRBV2 to TRBJ2-7; D unclear. Material: CD4+ T cells from PBMCs, cultured in vitro. The receptor was derived from a human donor in good health. This CDR3 reads CASSEARYYEQYF. DNA for the CDR3: TGTGCCAGCAGTGAGGCGAGATACTACGAGCAGTACTTC.